A single sample is the source of the 12 T cell receptor beta chains below, sequenced in a study of cytomegalovirus exposure and HLA in healthy donors. PCR involved 60 Vbeta and 13 Jbeta primers. Only in-frame clones appear in the TCRdb table, and some are missing; sequencing was by immunoSEQ multiplex PCR. Here the sample spans about 150,000 clones, 70% to 85% being singletons. The sequenced sample consisted of PBMCs. Receptor source: a man aged 45-65 years in good health and CMV-seropositive.

This sequence joins TRBV10-3 and TRBJ1-5, with D unresolved. This CDR3 is built from 15 residues. V was pared by 1 base and J by 4 bases, with 11 bases between. Per germline, CDR1 ENHRY and CDR2 SYGVKD. CDR3: CAISEFAGSNQPQHF. In DNA form, the CDR3 reads TGTGCCATCAGTGAGTTTGCAGGATCTAATCAGCCCCAGCATTTT.

The CDR3 here is CASSLDPGLAGGEYF. In nucleotides, the CDR3 is TGTGCCAGCAGCTTGGACCCGGGACTAGCGGGAGGAGAGTACTTC. The chain couples TRBV5-4 to TRBJ2-5; TRBD2 matches at 15 bases. Germline V gene sequence: CDR1 SGHNT, CDR2 YYREEE (reference sequence). V lost 0 bases to trimming and J lost 12 bases; unmatched junction nucleotides: 6. The CDR3 totals 15 residues.

The rearrangement joins TRBV6-6 to TRBJ2-4; 11 nucleotides align to TRBD1. J gave up 1 base and V 6 bases, and 5 bases lay outside the gene matches. The CDR3 loop spans 16 amino acids. In germline, CDR1 is MNHNY, CDR2 SVGAGI (reference sequence). CDR3 in DNA: TGTGCCAGCAGCCCCCGGGACAGGGGGGCCAAAAACATTCAGTACTTC. Encoded protein: CASSPRDRGAKNIQYF.

CDR3 coding DNA: TGTGCCAGCAGTTACTCTGCTGACCCCGGGCAGTACTTC. This sequence encodes CASSYSADPGQYF. The chain is built from TRBV6-5 and TRBJ2-5; no clear D. CDR3 length: 13 residues. The germline CDR1 and CDR2 sequences are MNHEY and SVGAGI. Trimming removed 0 bases from V and 11 bases from J, with 13 bases in between.

This chain uses TRBV5-1 with TRBJ1-1; unclear D gene. Trimming pared 1 base from V and 7 bases from J, leaving 11 bases between. The CDR3 consists of 13 residues. Germline lookup yields CDR1 SGHRS and CDR2 YFSETQ. CDR3 protein: CASSLMRANEAFF. CDR3 nucleotides: TGCGCCAGCAGCTTGATGAGGGCAAATGAAGCTTTCTTT.

The chain joins TRBV5-6 to TRBJ2-3; 9 bases are shared with TRBD2. After removal of 0 bases from V and 3 bases from J, the junction contained 5 bases not matched to a gene. The CDR3 loop spans 16 amino acids. CDR1 is SGHDT and CDR2 is YYEEEE in the germline V gene. The CDR3 DNA is TGTGCCAGCAGCTTGGTCGGGCGGGAGGGGACAGATACGCAGTATTTT. Its translation is CASSLVGREGTDTQYF.

The rearrangement links TRBV4-2 to TRBJ2-3; 11 nucleotides line up with TRBD2. The CDR3 runs to 18 residues. Germline loops: CDR1 LGHNA, CDR2 YNFKEQ. The V segment lost 4 bases and the J segment 1 base; nucleotides outside the gene matches: 10. CDR3 residues: CASSLGVAGGPGTDTQYF. The DNA of the CDR3 is TGTGCCAGCAGCCTCGGGGTAGCGGGAGGGCCGGGCACAGATACGCAGTATTTT.

The rearrangement uses TRBV28 and TRBJ2-7; 8 bases align to TRBD2. After removal of 8 bases from V and 2 bases from J, the junction contained 8 bases not matched to a gene. Germline CDR1 reads MDHEN; CDR2 reads SYDVKM. The CDR3 covers 14 residues. The chain's CDR3 is CASSSGGYAYEQYF. CDR3 bases: TGTGCCAGCTCAAGCGGGGGCTATGCCTACGAGCAGTACTTC.

This rearrangement joins TRBV7-3 to TRBJ2-3; 11 nucleotides match TRBD2. The germline V gene has CDR1 SGHTA and CDR2 FQGTGA. This CDR3 region has 16 residues. Trimming cost V 4 bases and J 5 bases; bases outside gene matches: 8. The CDR3 DNA follows: TGTGCCAGCAGCTCGCAGACTAGCGGGGAGTTAGATACGCAGTATTTT. It is translated as CASSSQTSGELDTQYF.

The gene calls are TRBV6-1 and TRBJ2-5, with 8 positions matching TRBD1. The length of the CDR3 is 13 residues. CDR1 MNHNS and CDR2 SASEGT come from the germline V gene. The ends lost 7 bases at V and 5 bases at J; junction bases unmatched: 6. The CDR3: CASIYRGRETQYF. The CDR3 DNA reads TGTGCCAGCATTTACAGGGGGAGGGAGACCCAGTACTTC.

To note about this clone: No conserved phenylalanine or tryptophan is present at the end of the CDR3, so a read error is the likely explanation. The chain combines TRBV5-1 with TRBJ2-3; 9 bases match TRBD2. Germline-derived CDR1 and CDR2 are SGHRS and YFSETQ. Trimming cost V 1 base and J 4 bases; bases outside gene matches: 7. The CDR3 sequence is 16 residues long. In nucleotides, the CDR3 is TGCGCCAGCAGCTTGCGCGGCGGGAGGGATGCAGATACGCAGTATCTT. Its translation is CASSLRGGRDADTQYL.

The rearrangement joins TRBV7-3 to TRBJ2-7; D might be TRBD2 (7 bases). The CDR3 totals 15 residues. V was clipped by 2 bases and J by 3 bases, with 14 bases between them. Germline CDR1 reads SGHTA; CDR2 reads FQGTGA. The CDR3 region is CASSLYGGGSYEQYF. In DNA form, the CDR3 reads TGTGCCAGCAGCTTATATGGCGGGGGCAGCTACGAGCAGTACTTC.